The 13 T cell receptor beta chains given below trace back to one sample, sequenced in a study of T cells in Graves' hyperthyroidism and ophthalmopathy (dated by TCRdb to 2018 to 2020). The library was obtained by multiplex PCR. Sequencing instrument: Illumina HiSeq 2000. The TCR beta CDR3 regions were amplified from the RNA transcripts. For the first round of RT-PCR on the TCR CDR3, the HTBI primer set was used together with the Qiagen OneStep RT-PCR kit. TCRdb trimmed public reads at Q25 via fastp, called clones via MiXCR and kept in-frame beta chains. All rows with the same CDR3 protein become a single entry with the most common DNA and genes. In this sample the table shows roughly 300,000 distinct CDR3 sequences, 25% to 30% of which occur a single time. Approximately 30% of the sample belongs to the ten largest clones. The sequenced sample was blood. The receptor set was obtained from a man aged 35-49 years with Graves' hyperthyroidism that later progressed to Graves' ophthalmopathy.

This clonotype was detected ten times or more. The chain uses TRBV29-1 and TRBJ1-1, with D unresolved. Germline CDR1 is SQVTM and CDR2 is ANQGSEA. The CDR3 runs to 10 residues. The ends were cut back, 4 bases at V and 4 bases at J, with 4 bases in the middle. The CDR3 DNA reads TGCAGCGTTGCTGTCACTGAAGCTTTCTTT. This codes for CSVAVTEAFF. Together with reference TRBV29-1 and TRBJ1-1, the CDR3 gives the full variable domain: SAVISQKPSRDICQRGTSLTIQCQVDSQVTMMFWYRQQPGQSLTLIATANQGSEATYESGFVIDKFPISRPNLTFSTLTVSNMSPEDSSIYLCSVAVTEAFFGQGTRLTVV.

This clonotype occurred many times. The chain links TRBV27 to TRBJ2-7, with a tentative D call TRBD1 (5 bases). The CDR3 covers 16 residues. Trimming pared 2 bases from V and 1 base from J, leaving 15 bases between. CDR1 is MNHEY, CDR2 SMNVEV, per germline (reference sequence). The CDR3 region is CASSLGAPFESYEQYF. CDR3 DNA sequence: TGTGCCAGCAGTTTAGGGGCACCATTTGAGTCCTACGAGCAGTACTTC.

This clonotype was detected many times. CDR3 sequence reads: CASSPPGQTYEQYF. As DNA, the CDR3 is TGCGCCAGCAGCCCTCCGGGACAGACCTACGAGCAGTACTTC. This chain uses TRBV5-1 with TRBJ2-7; 7 nucleotides align to TRBD1. CDR3 length: 14 residues. V dropped 4 bases and J dropped 2; count of bases not matched to a gene: 6. Germline CDR1 is SGHRS and CDR2 is YFSETQ.

This clonotype was observed at least ten times. The genes are TRBV5-1 and TRBJ1-6, with D maybe TRBD1 (6 bases). Germline values: CDR1 SGHRS, CDR2 YFSETQ. Trimming pared 4 bases from V and 8 bases from J, leaving 10 bases between. This CDR3 spans 13 amino acids. For the CDR3, the DNA is TGCGCCAGCAGCCGGGAGGGGGATTCACCCCTCCACTTT. Translated, it gives CASSREGDSPLHF.

At least ten counts were recorded for this clonotype. V usage is TRBV24-1 and J usage is TRBJ2-5; 8 bases line up with TRBD1. Germline V lookup: CDR1 KGHDR, CDR2 SFDVKD. The CDR3 has 15 amino acids. V gave up 1 base and J gave up 5 bases; unmatched junction bases: 5. The CDR3 DNA follows: TGTGCCACCAGTGATTTTGGGACAGGTGGGGAGACCCAGTACTTC. It yields the protein CATSDFGTGGETQYF.

This clonotype was recorded many times. The chain is built from TRBV24-1 and TRBJ2-7, with 7 bases identical to TRBD1. V shed 4 bases, J shed 3 bases, and the junction held 2 bases outside the gene matches. The CDR3 spans 13 residues. Germline loops: CDR1 KGHDR, CDR2 SFDVKD. The CDR3 nucleotides are TGTGCCACCAGTGACCGGACAGGCTACGAGCAGTACTTC. As protein: CATSDRTGYEQYF.

This clonotype has only one observation. The J gene is TRBJ2-7, the V gene TRBV19; D uncertain. V gave up 4 bases and J gave up 7 bases, with 14 bases separating them. CDR1 and CDR2 (germline): LNHDA, SQIVND (reference sequence). CDR3 size: 13 residues. CDR3 sequence: CASSTRITEEQYF. Written as DNA, the CDR3 is TGTGCCAGTAGTACCCGGATAACAGAAGAGCAGTACTTC.

This chain joins TRBV6-2 or TRBV6-3 and TRBJ1-2; D possibly corresponds to TRBD1 (5 bases). The germline V and J ends were trimmed by 8 bases and 3 bases, with 7 bases remaining between them. The CDR3 is 11 amino acids. Per germline, CDR1 MNHEY and CDR2 SVGEGT. CDR3 residues: CASGQYYGYTF. The CDR3, as DNA: TGTGCCAGCGGACAATACTATGGCTACACCTTC.

The chain combines TRBV6-2 or TRBV6-3 with TRBJ2-5; unclear D gene. The V end was cut by 5 bases, the J end by 4 bases, with 11 bases between. Germline values: CDR1 MNHEY, CDR2 SVGEGT. The CDR3 sequence is 13 residues long. The CDR3 protein is CASSGWGGETQYF. The CDR3 bases are TGTGCCAGCAGTGGATGGGGTGGAGAGACCCAGTACTTC.

This clonotype was picked up many times. The V call is TRBV5-1, the J call TRBJ1-5; TRBD1 might be the D (5 bases). The V gene lost 4 bases and the J gene lost 3 bases, with 11 bases spanning the gap. The CDR3 spans 14 residues. Germline-derived CDR1 and CDR2 are SGHRS and YFSETQ. The DNA for the CDR3 is TGCGCCAGCAGCCCAGGGCAGAACAATCAGCCCCAGCATTTT. Translating it yields CASSPGQNNQPQHF.

This clonotype was counted many times. This chain connects TRBV10-3 to TRBJ1-2; D call uncertain. Germline V gives CDR1 ENHRY, CDR2 SYGVKD. Between the trimmed V and J ends, which lost 3 bases and 4 bases, there was a span of 12 bases. The CDR3 runs 14 residues. This CDR3 is CAISDSRGFYGYTF. CDR3 DNA sequence: TGTGCCATCAGTGATTCTCGGGGTTTCTATGGCTACACCTTC.

This clonotype has at least ten counts. The V and J genes are TRBV20-1 and TRBJ1-5; TRBD1 is a possible D gene (6 bases). Germline V gives CDR1 DFQATT, CDR2 SNEGSKA (reference sequence). The V end lost 0 bases, the J end lost 5 bases, and 11 bases lay between the germline ends. The CDR3 is 14 residues long. The DNA of the CDR3 is TGCAGTGCTAGAGAGGGCAGGGGAGATCAGCCCCAGCATTTT. This codes for CSAREGRGDQPQHF.

In this sample, this clonotype turned up a few times. This chain connects TRBV20-1 to TRBJ1-2; 7 nucleotides agree with TRBD1. CDR1 and CDR2 from the germline V gene are DFQATT and SNEGSKA (reference sequence). The CDR3 has 14 amino acids. The V segment lost 6 bases and the J segment 4 bases; nucleotides outside the gene matches: 11. The CDR3 nucleotides are TGCAGTGCCTTCACAGGGGTGGGGACCTATGGCTACACCTTC. Residues: CSAFTGVGTYGYTF.